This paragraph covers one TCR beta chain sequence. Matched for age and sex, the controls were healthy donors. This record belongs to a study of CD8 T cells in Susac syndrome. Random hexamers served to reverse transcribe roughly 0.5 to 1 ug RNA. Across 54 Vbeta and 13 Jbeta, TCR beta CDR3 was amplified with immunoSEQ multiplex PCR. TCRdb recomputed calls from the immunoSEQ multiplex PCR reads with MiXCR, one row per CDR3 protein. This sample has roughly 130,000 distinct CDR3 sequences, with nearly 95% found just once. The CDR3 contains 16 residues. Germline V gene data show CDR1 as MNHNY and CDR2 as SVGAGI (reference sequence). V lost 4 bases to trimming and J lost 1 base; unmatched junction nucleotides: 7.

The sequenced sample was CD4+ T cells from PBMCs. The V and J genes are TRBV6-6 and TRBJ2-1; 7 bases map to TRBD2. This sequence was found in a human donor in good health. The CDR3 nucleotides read TGTGCCAGCAGTTCCGGACTAGGCCCGTCCTACAATGAGCAGTTCTTC. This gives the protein CASSSGLGPSYNEQFF.